This passage covers 24 T cell receptor beta chains from one sample sequenced in a study of T cells in Graves' hyperthyroidism and ophthalmopathy. TCR beta CDR3 sequences were amplified from RNA transcripts. The TCR CDR3 was amplified in a first-round RT-PCR using the HTBI primer set. TCRdb analysed the multiplex PCR reads with MiXCR anew, one entry per CDR3 protein. The repertoire holds fewer than 750,000 distinct CDR3 sequences, roughly 14% seen once, with 4.3% in the top ten. Sequencing was performed on blood. All receptors derive from a woman aged 40-49 years with Graves' ophthalmopathy.

This clonotype was detected a few times. The chain links TRBV29-1 to TRBJ2-7, with 8 bases fitting TRBD2. The V gene end was trimmed by 7 bases and the J gene end by 5 bases; junction bases not matched to a gene: 19. CDR1 SQVTM and CDR2 ANQGSEA come from the germline V gene. The CDR3 loop spans 16 amino acids. The CDR3 region has the DNA TGCAGCGCCGGGGCGGCGGTGGAGCGGGAGCTGAACGAGCAGTACTTC. Protein product: CSAGAAVERELNEQYF.

This clonotype was picked up many times. The J gene is TRBJ1-1, the V gene TRBV4-3; TRBD1 aligns across 7 bases. CDR1 and CDR2 from the germline V gene are LGHNA and YSLEER. With V trimmed by 0 bases and J by 1 base, 5 bases remained unmatched. The CDR3 runs to 16 residues. The CDR3 DNA is TGCGCCAGCAGCCAAGATGCCGCAGGGGGGAACACTGAAGCTTTCTTT. Amino acid sequence: CASSQDAAGGNTEAFF.

For the CDR3, the DNA is TGTGCCATCAGTGAGACCAATCGGATAACTGTAACCGGGGAGCTGTTTTTT. Amino acid sequence: CAISETNRITVTGELFF. The rearrangement links TRBV10-3 to TRBJ2-2; D is undetermined. V was pared by 2 bases and J by 5 bases, with 18 bases between. The CDR3 is made up of 17 amino acids. Germline V gene lookup returns CDR1 ENHRY and CDR2 SYGVKD.

At least ten counts were recorded for this clonotype. V is TRBV7-2 and J is TRBJ1-6; TRBD1 matches 7 bases. Germline V gene data show CDR1 as SGHTA and CDR2 as FQGNSA. Trimming cost V 5 bases and J 10 bases; bases outside gene matches: 8. This CDR3 has 14 residues. CDR3 sequence reads: CASSDRQGSSPLHF. The DNA for the CDR3 is TGTGCCAGCAGCGACAGACAGGGTAGCTCACCCCTCCACTTT.

A few counts support this clonotype. The chain combines TRBV28 with TRBJ2-5; 10 positions agree with TRBD2. CDR3 size: 19 residues. From germline, CDR1 is MDHEN and CDR2 SYDVKM. V gave up 6 bases and J gave up 4 bases; unmatched junction bases: 20. The CDR3 here is CASSFLSLAGVGRGETQYF. The CDR3 DNA reads as TGTGCCAGCAGCTTCCTTTCGCTAGCGGGAGTAGGAAGGGGAGAGACCCAGTACTTC.

Ten or more counts support this clonotype. This chain links TRBV7-9 with TRBJ2-7; D perhaps matches TRBD2 (6 bases). This CDR3 spans 13 amino acids. V gave up 5 bases and J gave up 5 bases, with 13 bases separating them. Germline assignment: CDR1 SEHNR and CDR2 FQNEAQ (reference sequence). The CDR3 DNA reads as TGTGCCAGCAGCCCCGGGGGTGCGGACGAGCAGTACTTC. Its protein is CASSPGGADEQYF.

This clonotype has a count of ten or more. This rearrangement joins TRBV27 to TRBJ2-7, with unresolved D. The CDR3 sequence is 13 residues long. Germline CDR1 MNHEY, CDR2 SMNVEV (reference sequence). V lost 4 bases, J lost 3 bases, and 10 bases lay in between. CDR3 nucleotide sequence: TGTGCCAGCAGTTATAAGAAAAGCTACGAGCAGTACTTC. It yields the protein CASSYKKSYEQYF.

Ten or more counts support this clonotype. V usage is TRBV12-3 or TRBV12-4 and J usage is TRBJ1-1, with 8 bases lining up with TRBD1. V dropped 2 bases and J dropped 7; count of bases not matched to a gene: 6. The CDR3 is 14 residues long. CDR3 DNA: TGTGCCAGCAGTTTAAATTTCGACAGGGGTGAAGCTTTCTTT. Translation: CASSLNFDRGEAFF.

This clonotype showed up many times. The rearrangement uses TRBV11-2 and TRBJ1-2; 9 nucleotides align to TRBD1. Germline V gene data show CDR1 as SGHAT and CDR2 as FQNNGV. The CDR3 runs to 15 residues. The trim removed 5 bases at V and 4 bases at J, leaving 8 bases unmatched. CDR3 region: CASSPGTGFSYGYTF. CDR3 DNA: TGTGCCAGCAGCCCCGGGACAGGGTTCTCCTATGGCTACACCTTC.

V and J are TRBV30 and TRBJ1-6; D unclear. The CDR3 sequence is 16 residues long. Germline lookup yields CDR1 GTSNPN and CDR2 SVGIG (reference sequence). V lost 4 bases and J lost 0, with 13 bases in between. CDR3 sequence: CAWTSSASSYNSPLHF. In DNA form, the CDR3 reads TGTGCCTGGACCTCCTCGGCAAGCTCCTATAATTCACCCCTCCACTTT.

The chain couples TRBV20-1 to TRBJ2-5; 8 nucleotides match TRBD2. Germline V CDR1 and CDR2: DFQATT, SNEGSKA (reference sequence). The CDR3 sequence is 14 residues long. V lost 3 bases to trimming and J lost 5 bases; unmatched junction nucleotides: 8. CDR3 sequence (DNA): TGCAGTGCTAGTTCGGGGGGGTCGTGGGAGACCCAGTACTTC. Translation: CSASSGGSWETQYF.

This clonotype showed up just a few times. This sequence joins TRBV28 and TRBJ2-5, with 11 bases aligning to TRBD2. The CDR3 covers 15 residues. V was pared by 5 bases and J by 4 bases, with 6 bases of the junction left unmatched. Germline V gene lookup returns CDR1 MDHEN and CDR2 SYDVKM. CDR3 sequence (DNA): TGTGCCAGCAGTATAGCGGGAGGGCCTTTAGAGACCCAGTACTTC. Protein: CASSIAGGPLETQYF.

This clonotype occurred many times. The J gene is TRBJ1-2, the V gene TRBV12-3 or TRBV12-4; 7 nucleotides align to TRBD1. The CDR3 has 12 amino acids. V dropped 6 bases and J dropped 6; count of bases not matched to a gene: 4. CDR3 in DNA: TGTGCCAGCAGCTCGACAGGGAATGGCTACACCTTC. Translated, it gives CASSSTGNGYTF.

This clonotype was seen many times. The chain links TRBV27 to TRBJ1-2; possibly TRBD1 for D (6 bases). The V gene lost 5 bases and the J gene lost 4 bases, with 20 bases spanning the gap. Per the germline V gene, CDR1 is MNHEY and CDR2 is SMNVEV (reference sequence). This CDR3 comprises 16 residues. For the CDR3, the DNA is TGTGCCAGCAGTCCCTGGGGGGGGGGGCGAAGCTATGGCTACACCTTC. This translates into CASSPWGGGRSYGYTF.

A few counts support this clonotype. V gene TRBV20-1 combines with J gene TRBJ2-7, with TRBD2 matching 8 bases. Losses at the gene ends were 4 bases for V and 6 bases for J; bases not matched to a gene: 11. This CDR3 contains 14 residues. Germline V CDR1 and CDR2: DFQATT, SNEGSKA (reference sequence). Here the CDR3 reads CSANPHGGGGEQYF. The DNA for the CDR3 is TGCAGTGCTAACCCCCACGGGGGGGGGGGCGAGCAGTACTTC.

This clonotype was seen at least ten times. This sequence joins TRBV6-2 or TRBV6-3 and TRBJ1-2; TRBD1 matches 9 bases. V lost 5 bases to trimming and J lost 4 bases; unmatched junction nucleotides: 5. Germline loops: CDR1 MNHEY, CDR2 SVGEGT. The CDR3 has 14 residues. The CDR3 is CASSGTGSGYGYTF. CDR3 in DNA: TGTGCCAGCAGTGGGACAGGGTCGGGCTATGGCTACACCTTC.

Ten or more counts support this clonotype. The chain carries TRBV5-1 and TRBJ2-7; 8 bases are shared with TRBD1. This CDR3 is 15 amino acids long. The germline V gene encodes CDR1 SGHRS and CDR2 YFSETQ. V lost 4 bases, J lost 1 base, and 7 bases stayed unmatched. CDR3 DNA sequence: TGCGCCAGCAGCGCCTGGACAGGGCTTTCCTACGAGCAGTACTTC. It encodes CASSAWTGLSYEQYF.

This clonotype showed up many times. The chain carries TRBV15 and TRBJ1-3, with no clear D. Trimming pared 0 bases from V and 1 base from J, leaving 16 bases between. The length of the CDR3 is 18 residues. Per germline, CDR1 LNHNV and CDR2 YYDKDF (reference sequence). The chain's CDR3 is CATSRDRAVWASGNTIYF. The CDR3 DNA reads as TGTGCCACCAGCAGAGATCGGGCGGTTTGGGCGTCTGGAAACACCATATATTTT.

This clonotype was seen ten or more times. The chain joins TRBV25-1 to TRBJ1-3, with unresolved D. Trimming removed 4 bases from V and 2 bases from J, with 9 bases in between. The length of the CDR3 is 14 residues. Germline lookup yields CDR1 MGHDK and CDR2 SYGVNS. The chain's CDR3 is CASSVGAAGNTIYF. CDR3 nucleotides: TGTGCCAGCAGTGTAGGAGCAGCTGGAAACACCATATATTTT.

This clonotype was seen ten or more times. The chain has TRBV30 and TRBJ2-6; no clear D gene. Trimming took off 2 bases at V and 0 bases at J, with 11 bases between the two ends. CDR1 GTSNPN and CDR2 SVGIG come from the germline V gene (reference sequence). The CDR3 is made up of 16 amino acids. In DNA, the CDR3 is TGTGCCTGGAGTCCTCCCCCCGTCTCTGGGGCCAACGTCCTGACTTTC. Translated: CAWSPPPVSGANVLTF.

This clonotype has just one count. The chain links TRBV3-1 to TRBJ1-5; the D is unclear. CDR1 LGHDT and CDR2 YNNKEL come from the germline V gene (reference sequence). Trimming pared 3 bases from V and 0 bases from J, leaving 6 bases between. The CDR3 loop spans 14 amino acids. In nucleotides, the CDR3 is TGTGCCAGCAGCCAGTACTATAGCAATCAGCCCCAGCATTTT. Protein: CASSQYYSNQPQHF. Variable domain in full (rest from reference TRBV3-1 and TRBJ1-5): DTAVSQTPKYLVTQMGNDKSIKCEQNLGHDTMYWYKQDSKKFLKIMFSYNNKELIINETVPNRFSPKSPDKAHLNLHINSLELGDSAVYFCASSQYYSNQPQHFGDGTRLSIL.

This clonotype was seen at least ten times. The rearrangement joins TRBV6-2 or TRBV6-3 to TRBJ2-5; 9 bases align to TRBD2. CDR3 size: 13 residues. V was pared by 6 bases and J by 3 bases, with 2 bases of the junction left unmatched. From germline, CDR1 is MNHEY and CDR2 SVGEGT. The chain's CDR3 is CASSRTSEETQYF. CDR3 coding DNA: TGTGCCAGCAGCCGGACTAGCGAAGAGACCCAGTACTTC.

This clonotype was seen at least ten times. This chain connects TRBV12-3 or TRBV12-4 to TRBJ2-6; D gene ambiguous. The CDR3 totals 16 residues. The V gene lost 6 bases and the J gene lost 0 bases, with 12 bases spanning the gap. CDR3 amino acids: CASSLPSLSGANVLTF. The CDR3 region has the DNA TGTGCCAGCAGCTTGCCCTCCCTCTCTGGGGCCAACGTCCTGACTTTC.

This clonotype was recorded many times. V gene TRBV5-1 combines with J gene TRBJ1-5; D ambiguous. Trimming stripped 1 base from V and 0 bases from J, with 14 bases between. The CDR3 length is 17 residues. The V gene's germline CDR1 is SGHRS and CDR2 YFSETQ. The CDR3 coding sequence is TGCGCCAGCAGCTTGATGGCGGACGGTTATAGCAATCAGCCCCAGCATTTT. Encoded protein: CASSLMADGYSNQPQHF.